In its sample, the clone carrying this TCR beta chain was seen once. Its antigen is unidentified. The record originates from a study of STAT3 mutations in large granular lymphocyte leukemia. Study-level background: Over half of T-LGLL patients had one or more immunosuppressive regimens.

The data were produced by immunoSEQ multiplex PCR, yet TCRdb's version contains in-frame clones alone and is incomplete. Here the sample spans around 30,000 clones, about 90% being singletons. Study outcomes and limitations: At least one immunodominant TCR beta clonotype appeared in every T-cell large granular lymphocyte leukemia patient. Treatment regimens differed across patients between samplings.

From germline, CDR1 is GTSNPN and CDR2 SVGIG (reference sequence). Trimming cost V 3 bases and J 3 bases; bases outside gene matches: 12. The CDR3 length is 16 residues. Sequenced sample: peripheral blood mononuclear cells. J is TRBJ2-7 and V is TRBV30; TRBD1 aligns across 9 bases. The receptor comes from a man aged 60 to 75 with T-cell large granular lymphocyte leukemia. Some clones in this sample may be carry-over from other donors' samples. The CDR3, as DNA: TGTGCCTGGAGACACCGCCCCGGGACAGGGATCTACGAGCAGTACTTC. Translating gives CAWRHRPGTGIYEQYF. Variable domain in full (rest from reference TRBV30 and TRBJ2-7): SQTIHQWPATLVQPVGSPLSLECTVEGTSNPNLYWYRQAAGRGLQLLFYSVGIGQISSEVPQNLSASRPQDRQFILSSKKLLLSDSGFYLCAWRHRPGTGIYEQYFGPGTRLTVT.